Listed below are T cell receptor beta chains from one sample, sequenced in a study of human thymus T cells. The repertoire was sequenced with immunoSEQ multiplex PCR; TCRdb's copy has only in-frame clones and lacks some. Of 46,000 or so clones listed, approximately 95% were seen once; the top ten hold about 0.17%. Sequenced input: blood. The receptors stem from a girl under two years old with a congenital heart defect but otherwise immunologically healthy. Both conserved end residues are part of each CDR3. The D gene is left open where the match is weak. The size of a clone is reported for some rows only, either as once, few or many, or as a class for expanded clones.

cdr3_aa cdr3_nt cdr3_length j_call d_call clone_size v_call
CASTGTSRFF TGTGCCAGCACCGGGACTAGCAGGTTCTTC 10 TRBJ2-1 TRBD2 . TRBV2
CASSRTGNYGYTF TGTGCCAGCAGTCGGACAGGGAACTATGGCTACACCTTC 13 TRBJ1-2 TRBD1 . TRBV2
CASSLGIAGAAHEQFF TGTGCCAGCAGCTTGGGAATAGCGGGAGCTGCCCATGAGCAGTTCTTC 16 TRBJ2-1 TRBD2 . TRBV5-4
CASSLAGVIRYNEQFF TGTGCCAGCTCATTAGCGGGAGTTATACGCTACAATGAGCAGTTCTTC 16 TRBJ2-1 TRBD2 . TRBV18
CASKGTGDEKLFF TGTGCCAGCAAGGGGACAGGGGATGAAAAACTGTTTTTT 13 TRBJ1-4 TRBD1 . TRBV13
CASSLGGASTDTQYF TGTGCCAGCAGCTTGGGGGGCGCTAGCACAGATACGCAGTATTTT 15 TRBJ2-3 . . TRBV5-8
CASSFGEGTDTQYF TGTGCCAGCAGCTTTGGTGAAGGCACAGATACGCAGTATTTT 14 TRBJ2-3 . . TRBV7-2
CASSFKGAYGYTF TGCGCCAGCAGTTTTAAGGGCGCCTATGGCTACACCTTC 13 TRBJ1-2 . . TRBV28
CASSPTPSVHTGELFF TGTGCCAGCAGTCCCACCCCTAGCGTTCACACCGGGGAGCTGTTTTTT 16 TRBJ2-2 . . TRBV27
CASSLGTGTSGSFYEQYF TGCGCCAGCAGCTTGGGAACCGGGACTAGCGGGAGTTTTTACGAGCAGTACTTC 18 TRBJ2-7 TRBD2 . TRBV5-1
CASSPGFGLLDEQFF TGTGCCAGCAGCCCAGGATTTGGACTCCTCGATGAGCAGTTCTTC 15 TRBJ2-1 . . TRBV7-9
CASSLRRFGSYNEQFF TGTGCCAGCAGCTTACGGCGTTTTGGCTCCTACAATGAGCAGTTCTTC 16 TRBJ2-1 . . TRBV13
CASHYGRSSYNEQFF TGTGCCAGCCATTATGGGAGGAGCTCCTACAATGAGCAGTTCTTC 15 TRBJ2-1 . . TRBV27
CATTPPRSPYEQYF TGTGCCACCACTCCCCCCAGGAGCCCCTACGAGCAGTACTTC 14 TRBJ2-7 . . TRBV6-1
CASSQDPGRNTEAFF TGCGCCAGCAGCCAAGATCCCGGTCGGAACACTGAAGCTTTCTTT 15 TRBJ1-1 . . TRBV4-3
CASSPGLAYNEQFF TGCGCCAGCAGCCCGGGACTAGCATACAATGAGCAGTTCTTC 14 TRBJ2-1 TRBD2 . TRBV5-1
CSVEVGRGSPLHF TGCAGCGTTGAAGTGGGTCGAGGTTCACCCCTCCACTTT 13 TRBJ1-6 . . TRBV29-1
CASSLMGLAGGLYNEQFF TGTGCCAGCAGCCTAATGGGACTAGCGGGAGGGCTCTACAATGAGCAGTTCTTC 18 TRBJ2-1 TRBD2 . TRBV11-1
CASSLSGRENNEQFF TGTGCCAGCAGCTTAAGCGGGAGGGAGAACAATGAGCAGTTCTTC 15 TRBJ2-1 TRBD2 . TRBV11-2
CASKLTGGYGYTF TGTGCCAGCAAACTAACAGGGGGCTATGGCTACACCTTC 13 TRBJ1-2 TRBD1 . TRBV6-5
CASSGQGPAGNTIYF TGCGCCAGCAGTGGACAGGGACCGGCTGGAAACACCATATATTTT 15 TRBJ1-3 TRBD1 . TRBV5-1
CASRSGSLYNEQFF TGTGCCAGCAGGAGCGGGAGTTTGTACAATGAGCAGTTCTTC 14 TRBJ2-1 TRBD2 . TRBV28
CASSVSGKAEQYF TGTGCCAGCAGTGTAAGCGGGAAGGCCGAGCAGTACTTC 13 TRBJ2-7 TRBD2 . TRBV2
CASSLGGKNQPQHF TGTGCCAGCAGCCTAGGGGGAAAGAATCAGCCCCAGCATTTT 14 TRBJ1-5 . . TRBV28
CASSPEVLYGYTF TGTGCCAGCAGCCCAGAGGTCCTCTATGGCTACACCTTC 13 TRBJ1-2 . . TRBV7-2
CASSKVRGDPSRTSCRMDEQFF TGTGCCAGCAGCAAAGTTAGGGGGGACCCCAGTAGGACTAGCTGCCGGATGGATGAGCAGTTCTTC 22 TRBJ2-1 . . TRBV21-1
CASSTQGSGLNTEAFF TGTGCCAGTAGTACACAAGGGTCTGGGTTGAACACTGAAGCTTTCTTT 16 TRBJ1-1 . . TRBV19
CAISPWVQETQYF TGTGCCATCAGTCCGTGGGTACAAGAGACCCAGTACTTC 13 TRBJ2-5 . . TRBV10-3
CASSPRRLDNEQFF TGTGCCAGCTCACCACGACGACTAGACAATGAGCAGTTCTTC 14 TRBJ2-1 . . TRBV18
CSVDRGLAGEEGHNEQFF TGCAGCGTTGATAGGGGACTAGCGGGAGAAGAGGGTCACAATGAGCAGTTCTTC 18 TRBJ2-1 TRBD2 once TRBV29-1
CATSGPGGARAGYTF TGTGCCACCAGCGGGCCAGGGGGCGCGAGAGCTGGCTACACCTTC 15 TRBJ1-2 TRBD1 . TRBV15
CASSWTGTGNQPQHF TGTGCCAGCAGCTGGACCGGGACAGGGAATCAGCCCCAGCATTTT 15 TRBJ1-5 TRBD1 . TRBV7-2
CASSLSGTLYEQYF TGCGCCAGCAGCTTATCCGGGACACTCTACGAGCAGTACTTC 14 TRBJ2-7 . . TRBV5-1
CASSRTSGSSYNEQFF TGTGCCAGTAGTCGAACTAGCGGGAGCTCCTACAATGAGCAGTTCTTC 16 TRBJ2-1 TRBD2 once TRBV19
CATFGSGSYNEQFF TGTGCCACCTTTGGTTCTGGGTCCTACAATGAGCAGTTCTTC 14 TRBJ2-1 . . TRBV28
CASRGEDTQYF TGCGCCAGCCGTGGAGAGGATACGCAGTATTTT 11 TRBJ2-3 . . TRBV5-1
CASSPGLADYEQYF TGTGCCAGCAGCCCGGGACTAGCGGATTACGAGCAGTACTTC 14 TRBJ2-7 TRBD2 . TRBV7-2